Described below is a single TCR beta chain sequence and its context. These data come from a study of cytomegalovirus exposure and HLA in healthy donors. The ends were cut back, 2 bases at V and 8 bases at J, with 12 bases in the middle. The CDR3 is 14 residues long. The germline V gene encodes CDR1 SGHTA and CDR2 FQGTGA. TCRdb's table, derived via immunoSEQ multiplex PCR, lists solely in-frame clones and lacks some. This table holds 110,000 to 150,000 clones, around 93% found once. This chain links TRBV7-3 with TRBJ2-2; D might be TRBD1 (5 bases). Sequencing was done on a sample of PBMCs. This TCR was sampled from a man younger than 30 in good health and CMV-seropositive. The CDR3 nucleotides read TGTGCCAGCAGCTTATATTTGGGGCCGGGGGAGCTGTTTTTT. This gives the protein CASSLYLGPGELFF.